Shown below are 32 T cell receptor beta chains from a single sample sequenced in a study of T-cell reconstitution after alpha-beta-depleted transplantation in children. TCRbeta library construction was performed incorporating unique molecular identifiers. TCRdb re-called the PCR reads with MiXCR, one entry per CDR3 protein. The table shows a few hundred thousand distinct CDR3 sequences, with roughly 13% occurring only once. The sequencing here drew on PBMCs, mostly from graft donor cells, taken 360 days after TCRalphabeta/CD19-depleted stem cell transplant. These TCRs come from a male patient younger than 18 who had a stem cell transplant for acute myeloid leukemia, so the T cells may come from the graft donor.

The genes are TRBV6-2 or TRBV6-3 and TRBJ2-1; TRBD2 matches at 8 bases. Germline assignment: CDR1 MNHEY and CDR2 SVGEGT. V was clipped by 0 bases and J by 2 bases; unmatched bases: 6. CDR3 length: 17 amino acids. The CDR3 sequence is CASSYSVFSGAYNEQFF. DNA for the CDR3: TGTGCCAGCAGTTACTCGGTTTTTAGCGGGGCCTACAATGAGCAGTTCTTC.

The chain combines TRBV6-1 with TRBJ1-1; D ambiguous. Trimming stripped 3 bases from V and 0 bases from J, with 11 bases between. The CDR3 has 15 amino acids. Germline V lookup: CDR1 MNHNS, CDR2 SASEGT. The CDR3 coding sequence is TGTGCCAGCAGTGATGGCATAGCGCTGAACACTGAAGCTTTCTTT. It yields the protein CASSDGIALNTEAFF.

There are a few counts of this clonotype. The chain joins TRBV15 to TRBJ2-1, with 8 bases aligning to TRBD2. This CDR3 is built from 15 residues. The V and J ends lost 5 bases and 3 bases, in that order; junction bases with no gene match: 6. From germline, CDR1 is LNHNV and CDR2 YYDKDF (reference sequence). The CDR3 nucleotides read TGTGCCACCAGCGCCGGGACTAGAAACTACAATGAGCAGTTCTTC. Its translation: CATSAGTRNYNEQFF.

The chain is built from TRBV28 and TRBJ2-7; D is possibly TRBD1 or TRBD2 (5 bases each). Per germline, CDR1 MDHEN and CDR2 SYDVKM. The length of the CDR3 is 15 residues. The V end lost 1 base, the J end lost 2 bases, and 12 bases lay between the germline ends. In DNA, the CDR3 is TGTGCCAGCAGTTTATTTGGGGGAGCGACCTACGAGCAGTACTTC. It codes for CASSLFGGATYEQYF.

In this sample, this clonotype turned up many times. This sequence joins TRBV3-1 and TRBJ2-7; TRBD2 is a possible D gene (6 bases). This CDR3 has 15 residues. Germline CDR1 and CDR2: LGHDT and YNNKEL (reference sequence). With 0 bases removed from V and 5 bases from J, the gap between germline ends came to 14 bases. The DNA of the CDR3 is TGTGCCAGCAGCCAAGAACTAGCTGTATCCCACGAGCAGTACTTC. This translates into CASSQELAVSHEQYF.

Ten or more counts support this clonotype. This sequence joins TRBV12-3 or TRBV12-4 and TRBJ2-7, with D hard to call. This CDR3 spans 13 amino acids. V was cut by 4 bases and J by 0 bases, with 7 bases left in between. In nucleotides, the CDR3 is TGTGCCAGCAGTTGGGCAGTCTCCTACGAGCAGTACTTC. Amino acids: CASSWAVSYEQYF.

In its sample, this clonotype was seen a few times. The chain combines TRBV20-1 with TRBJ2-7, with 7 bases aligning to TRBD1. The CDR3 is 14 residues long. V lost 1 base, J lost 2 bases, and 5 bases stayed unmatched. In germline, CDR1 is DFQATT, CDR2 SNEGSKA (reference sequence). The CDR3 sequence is CSARAHRGTYEQYF. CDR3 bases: TGCAGTGCTAGAGCTCACAGGGGTACCTACGAGCAGTACTTC.

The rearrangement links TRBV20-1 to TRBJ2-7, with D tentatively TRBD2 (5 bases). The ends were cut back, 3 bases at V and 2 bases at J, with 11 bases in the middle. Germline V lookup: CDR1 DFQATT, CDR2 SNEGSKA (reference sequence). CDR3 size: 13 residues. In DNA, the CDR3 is TGCAGTGCTAGGGTCAGCGGACCCTACGAGCAGTACTTC. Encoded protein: CSARVSGPYEQYF.

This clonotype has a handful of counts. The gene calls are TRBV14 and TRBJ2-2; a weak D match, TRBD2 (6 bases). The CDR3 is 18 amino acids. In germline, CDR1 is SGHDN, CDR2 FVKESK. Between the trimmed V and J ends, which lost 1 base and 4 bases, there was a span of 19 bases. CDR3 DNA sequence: TGTGCCAGCAGCCAAGTTCCGGCGGGACCGCCTTTCACCGGGGAGCTGTTTTTT. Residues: CASSQVPAGPPFTGELFF.

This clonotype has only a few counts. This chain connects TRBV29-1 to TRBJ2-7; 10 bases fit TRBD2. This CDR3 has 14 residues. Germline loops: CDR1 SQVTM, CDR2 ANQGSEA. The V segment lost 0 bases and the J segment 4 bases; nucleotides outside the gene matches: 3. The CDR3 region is CSVEDEGLAYEQYF. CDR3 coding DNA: TGCAGCGTTGAAGATGAGGGACTAGCGTACGAGCAGTACTTC.

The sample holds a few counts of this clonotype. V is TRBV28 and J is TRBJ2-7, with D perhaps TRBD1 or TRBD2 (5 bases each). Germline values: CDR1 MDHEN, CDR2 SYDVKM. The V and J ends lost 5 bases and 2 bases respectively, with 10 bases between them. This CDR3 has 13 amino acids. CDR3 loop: CASSQTGPYEQYF. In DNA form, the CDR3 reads TGTGCCAGCAGTCAGACGGGACCCTACGAGCAGTACTTC.

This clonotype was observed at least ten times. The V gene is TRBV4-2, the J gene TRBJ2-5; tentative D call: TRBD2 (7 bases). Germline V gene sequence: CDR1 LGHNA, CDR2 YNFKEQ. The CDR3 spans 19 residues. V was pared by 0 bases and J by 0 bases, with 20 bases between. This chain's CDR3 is CASSQDGGGGAAHQETQYF. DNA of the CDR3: TGTGCCAGCAGCCAAGATGGAGGGGGGGGAGCGGCCCACCAAGAGACCCAGTACTTC.

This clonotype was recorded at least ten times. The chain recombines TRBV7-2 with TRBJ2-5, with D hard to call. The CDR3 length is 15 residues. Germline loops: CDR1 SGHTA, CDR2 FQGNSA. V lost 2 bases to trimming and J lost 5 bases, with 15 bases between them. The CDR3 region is CASSLRGIWVETQYF. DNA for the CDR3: TGTGCCAGCAGCTTAAGAGGTATTTGGGTGGAGACCCAGTACTTC.

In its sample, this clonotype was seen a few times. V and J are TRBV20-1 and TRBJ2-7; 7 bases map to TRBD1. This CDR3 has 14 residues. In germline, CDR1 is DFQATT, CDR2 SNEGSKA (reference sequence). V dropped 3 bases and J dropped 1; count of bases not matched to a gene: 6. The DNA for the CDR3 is TGCAGTGCTAGGGGGTCGGGACAGTCCTACGAGCAGTACTTC. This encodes CSARGSGQSYEQYF.

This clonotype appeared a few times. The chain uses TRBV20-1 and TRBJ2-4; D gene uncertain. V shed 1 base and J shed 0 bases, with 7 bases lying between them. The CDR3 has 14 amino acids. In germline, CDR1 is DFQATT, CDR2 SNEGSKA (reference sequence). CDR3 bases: TGCAGTGCTAGAGGGTTAAGAGCCAAAAACATTCAGTACTTC. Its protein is CSARGLRAKNIQYF.

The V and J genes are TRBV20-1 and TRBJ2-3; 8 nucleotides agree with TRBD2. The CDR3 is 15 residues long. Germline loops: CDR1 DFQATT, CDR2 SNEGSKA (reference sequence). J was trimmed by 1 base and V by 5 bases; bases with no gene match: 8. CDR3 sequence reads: CSASDIAGRTDTQYF. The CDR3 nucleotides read TGCAGTGCTTCAGATATAGCGGGACGCACAGATACGCAGTATTTT.

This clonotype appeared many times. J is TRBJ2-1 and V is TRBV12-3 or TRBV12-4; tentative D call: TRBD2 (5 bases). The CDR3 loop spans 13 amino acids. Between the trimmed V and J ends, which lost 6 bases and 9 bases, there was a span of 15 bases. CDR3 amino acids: CASSLHGESEQFF. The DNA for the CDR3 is TGTGCCAGCAGCTTACACGGGGAGAGTGAGCAGTTCTTC.

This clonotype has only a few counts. The CDR3 reads CASNYRGGENIQYF. The CDR3 DNA follows: TGTGCCAGCAACTACAGGGGCGGGGAAAACATTCAGTACTTC. The gene calls are TRBV6-2 or TRBV6-3 and TRBJ2-4; D may be TRBD1 (7 bases). CDR1 is MNHEY, CDR2 SVGEGT, per germline. This CDR3 is built from 14 residues. Trimming took off 7 bases at V and 5 bases at J, with 15 bases between the two ends.

CDR3 DNA: TGTGCCACAGTAGACACTACCTACGAGCAGTACTTC. This encodes CATVDTTYEQYF. The chain employs TRBV28 and TRBJ2-7; D unresolved. The germline CDR1 and CDR2 sequences are MDHEN and SYDVKM. The germline V and J ends were trimmed by 10 bases and 2 bases, with 12 bases remaining between them. The CDR3 extends over 12 amino acids.

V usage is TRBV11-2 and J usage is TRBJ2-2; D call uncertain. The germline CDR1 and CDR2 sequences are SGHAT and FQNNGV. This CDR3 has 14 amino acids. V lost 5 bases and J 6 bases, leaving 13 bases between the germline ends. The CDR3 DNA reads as TGTGCCAGCAGCCCTCTAGATCGGGCCGGGGAGCTGTTTTTT. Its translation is CASSPLDRAGELFF.

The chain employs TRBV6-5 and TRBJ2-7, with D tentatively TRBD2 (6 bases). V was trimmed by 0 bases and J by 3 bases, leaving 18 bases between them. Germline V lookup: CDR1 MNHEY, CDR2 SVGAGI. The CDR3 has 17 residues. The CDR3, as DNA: TGTGCCAGCAGTTACTCGCGTCAAGGGACGGGAGTCTACGAGCAGTACTTC. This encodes CASSYSRQGTGVYEQYF.

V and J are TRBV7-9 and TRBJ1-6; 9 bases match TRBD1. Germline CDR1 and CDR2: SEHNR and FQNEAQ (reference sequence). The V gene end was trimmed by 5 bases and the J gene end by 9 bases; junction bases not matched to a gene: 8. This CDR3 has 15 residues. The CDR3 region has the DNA TGTGCCAGCAGCCCCCGGGACAGGGCGAGTTCACCCCTCCACTTT. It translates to CASSPRDRASSPLHF.

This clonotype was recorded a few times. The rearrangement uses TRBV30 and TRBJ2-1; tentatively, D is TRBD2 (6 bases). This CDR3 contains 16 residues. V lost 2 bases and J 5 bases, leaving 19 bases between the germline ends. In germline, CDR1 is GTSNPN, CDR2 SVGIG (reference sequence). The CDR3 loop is CAWSPPRTTRHNEQFF. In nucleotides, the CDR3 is TGTGCCTGGAGTCCTCCCCGGACTACCCGACACAATGAGCAGTTCTTC.

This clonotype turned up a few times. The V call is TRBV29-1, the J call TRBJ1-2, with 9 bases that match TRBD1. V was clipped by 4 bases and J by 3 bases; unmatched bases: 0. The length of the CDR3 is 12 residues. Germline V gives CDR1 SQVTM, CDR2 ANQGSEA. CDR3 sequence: CSVGTGDYGYTF. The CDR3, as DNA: TGCAGCGTTGGGACAGGGGACTATGGCTACACCTTC.

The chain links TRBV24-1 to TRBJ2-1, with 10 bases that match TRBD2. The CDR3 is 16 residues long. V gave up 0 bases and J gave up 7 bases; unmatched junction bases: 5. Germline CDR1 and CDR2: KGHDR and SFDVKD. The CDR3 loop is CATSDLASGSMNEQFF. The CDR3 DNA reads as TGTGCCACCAGTGATTTGGCTAGCGGGAGTATGAATGAGCAGTTCTTC.

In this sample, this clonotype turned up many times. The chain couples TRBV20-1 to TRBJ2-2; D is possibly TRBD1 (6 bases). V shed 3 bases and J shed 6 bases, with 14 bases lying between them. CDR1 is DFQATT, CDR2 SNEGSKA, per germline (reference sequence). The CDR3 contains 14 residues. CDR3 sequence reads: CSASVGQGPGELFF. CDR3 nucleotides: TGCAGTGCTAGTGTTGGTCAGGGGCCCGGGGAGCTGTTTTTT.

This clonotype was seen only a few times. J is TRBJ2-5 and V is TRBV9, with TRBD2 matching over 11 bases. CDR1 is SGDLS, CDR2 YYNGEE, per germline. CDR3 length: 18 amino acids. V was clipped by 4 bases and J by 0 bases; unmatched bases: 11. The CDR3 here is CASSPRLAGSSDQETQYF. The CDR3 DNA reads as TGTGCCAGCAGCCCTCGACTAGCGGGATCGAGCGACCAAGAGACCCAGTACTTC.

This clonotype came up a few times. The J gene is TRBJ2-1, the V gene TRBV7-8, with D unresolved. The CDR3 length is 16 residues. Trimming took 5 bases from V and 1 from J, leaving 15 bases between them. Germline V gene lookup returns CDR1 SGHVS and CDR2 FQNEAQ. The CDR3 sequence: CASSPKRSSSYNEQFF. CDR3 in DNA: TGTGCCAGCAGCCCCAAGAGGTCCAGTTCCTACAATGAGCAGTTCTTC.

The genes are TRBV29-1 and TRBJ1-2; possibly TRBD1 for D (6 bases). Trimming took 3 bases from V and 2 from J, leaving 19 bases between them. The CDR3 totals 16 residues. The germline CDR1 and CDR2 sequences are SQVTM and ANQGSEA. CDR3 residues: CSVEMQGRLVNYGYTF. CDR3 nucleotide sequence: TGCAGCGTTGAGATGCAGGGGAGGCTCGTGAACTATGGCTACACCTTC.

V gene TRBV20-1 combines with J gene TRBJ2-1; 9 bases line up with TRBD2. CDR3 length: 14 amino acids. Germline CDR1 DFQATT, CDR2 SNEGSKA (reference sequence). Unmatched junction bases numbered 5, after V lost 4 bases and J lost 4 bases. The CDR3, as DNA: TGCAGTGCTATTAGCGGGAGTCAGTACAATGAGCAGTTCTTC. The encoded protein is CSAISGSQYNEQFF.

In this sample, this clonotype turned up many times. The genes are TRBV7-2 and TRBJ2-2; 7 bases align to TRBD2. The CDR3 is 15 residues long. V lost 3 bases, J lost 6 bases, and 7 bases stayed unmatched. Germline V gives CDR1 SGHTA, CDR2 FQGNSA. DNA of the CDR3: TGTGCCAGCAGCTTCGGGCCCCGGGGGGCCGGGGAGCTGTTTTTT. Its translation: CASSFGPRGAGELFF. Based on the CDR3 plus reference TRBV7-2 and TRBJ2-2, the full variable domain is GAGVSQSPSNKVTEKGKDVELRCDPISGHTALYWYRQSLGQGLEFLIYFQGNSAPDKSGLPSDRFSAERTGGSVSTLTIQRTQQEDSAVYLCASSFGPRGAGELFFGEGSRLTVL.

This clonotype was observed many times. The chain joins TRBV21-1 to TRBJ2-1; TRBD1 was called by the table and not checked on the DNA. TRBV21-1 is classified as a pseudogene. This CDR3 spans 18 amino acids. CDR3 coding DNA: TGTGCCAGGACGGACAGGATGGATGAAAGCGTCCAGGGCAATGAGCAGTTCTTC. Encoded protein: CARTDRMDESVQGNEQFF.